This TCR beta chain was recorded in a study of cytomegalovirus exposure and HLA in healthy donors. The PCR contained 60 Vbeta and 13 Jbeta primers. The table came from immunoSEQ multiplex PCR; TCRdb's copy has only in-frame clones and leaves some out. Seen here are about 120,000 clones, under 85% observed once, and the top ten hold more than 1.5%. This CDR3 region has 16 residues. Trimming took 1 base from V and 2 from J, leaving 9 bases between them. In germline, CDR1 is SGHTA, CDR2 FQGNSA. This clone showed up just once. This clonotype was obtained from a woman aged 18 to 35 in good health and CMV-seronegative. This chain connects TRBV7-2 to TRBJ2-6; D is perhaps TRBD1 (6 bases). What was sequenced was PBMCs. CDR3 region: CASSLGPGAGANVLTF. The CDR3, as DNA: TGTGCCAGCAGCTTAGGGCCAGGGGCTGGGGCCAACGTCCTGACTTTC.